This T cell receptor beta chain emerged from a study of shared clonotypes between healthy human individuals. V lost 2 bases, J lost 1 base, and 2 bases stayed unmatched. Looked up from germline, CDR1 is SEHNR and CDR2 is FQNEAQ (reference sequence). This CDR3 comprises 15 residues. The method was immunoSEQ multiplex PCR; TCRdb's version includes in-frame clones alone and lacks a portion of them. The table includes roughly 1,600,000 clones, approximately 98.5% detected once. Comments on this clone: Other DNA sequences in the same sample also yield this CDR3.

Sequencing was carried out using naive CD4+ T cells sorted from blood. The sample's subset: CD45RA+ positively selected. This TCR came from a man aged 25 to 40 in good health. This chain joins TRBV7-9 and TRBJ2-1; 7 bases agree with TRBD1. CDR3 amino acids: CASSLRQGSYNEQFF. The CDR3 bases are TGTGCCAGCAGCTTAAGACAGGGTTCCTACAATGAGCAGTTCTTC.